This T cell receptor (beta chain) stems from a study of technical replicates of blood from a handful of donors. The CDR3 consists of 14 residues. CDR1 and CDR2 from the germline V gene are LNHDA and SQIVND (reference sequence). The V gene end was trimmed by 5 bases and the J gene end by 3 bases; junction bases not matched to a gene: 5. TCRdb keeps only in-frame clones here, not all; method: immunoSEQ multiplex PCR. Here the sample spans about 81,000 clones, 80% to 90% being singletons. The sample consisted of PBMCs. This TCR derives from a human donor in good health. Some clones in this sample may be carry-over from other donors' samples. The chain employs TRBV19 and TRBJ2-3; 7 nucleotides match TRBD1. The chain's CDR3 is CASSPAGGTDTQYF. Written as DNA, the CDR3 is TGTGCCAGTAGTCCAGCAGGGGGTACAGATACGCAGTATTTT.